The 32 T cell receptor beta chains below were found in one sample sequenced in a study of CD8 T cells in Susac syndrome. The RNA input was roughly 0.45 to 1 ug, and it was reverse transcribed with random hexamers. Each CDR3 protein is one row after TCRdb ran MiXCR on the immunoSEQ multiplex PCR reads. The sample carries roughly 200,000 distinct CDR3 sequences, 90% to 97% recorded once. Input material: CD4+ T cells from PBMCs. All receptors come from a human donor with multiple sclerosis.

As DNA, the CDR3 is TGCAGCGTAGTTATTACAGGGGATCAGCCCCAGCATTTT. The encoded protein is CSVVITGDQPQHF. V gene TRBV29-1 combines with J gene TRBJ1-5; TRBD1 matches at 7 bases. V shed 6 bases, J shed 5 bases, and the junction held 7 bases outside the gene matches. The CDR3 contains 13 residues. Germline lookup yields CDR1 SQVTM and CDR2 ANQGSEA.

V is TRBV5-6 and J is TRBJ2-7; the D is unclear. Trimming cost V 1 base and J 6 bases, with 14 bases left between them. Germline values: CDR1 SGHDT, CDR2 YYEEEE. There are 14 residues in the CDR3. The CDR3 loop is CASSLMRTTLEQYF. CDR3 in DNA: TGTGCCAGCAGCTTGATGAGGACCACGCTCGAGCAGTACTTC.

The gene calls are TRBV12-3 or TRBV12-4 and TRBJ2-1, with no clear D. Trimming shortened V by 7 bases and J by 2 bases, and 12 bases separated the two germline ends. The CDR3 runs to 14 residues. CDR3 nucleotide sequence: TGTGCCAGCACCTCCCAGTCAGCCTACAATGAGCAGTTCTTC. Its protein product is CASTSQSAYNEQFF.

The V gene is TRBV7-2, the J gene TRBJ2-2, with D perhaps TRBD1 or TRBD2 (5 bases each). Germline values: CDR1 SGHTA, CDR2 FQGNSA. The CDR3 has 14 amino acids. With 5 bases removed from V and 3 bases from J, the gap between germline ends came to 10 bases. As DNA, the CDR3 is TGTGCCAGCAGCCCTGGGGGAGACACCGGGGAGCTGTTTTTT. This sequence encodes CASSPGGDTGELFF. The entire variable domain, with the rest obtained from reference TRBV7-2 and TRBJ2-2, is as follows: GAGVSQSPSNKVTEKGKDVELRCDPISGHTALYWYRQSLGQGLEFLIYFQGNSAPDKSGLPSDRFSAERTGGSVSTLTIQRTQQEDSAVYLCASSPGGDTGELFFGEGSRLTVL.

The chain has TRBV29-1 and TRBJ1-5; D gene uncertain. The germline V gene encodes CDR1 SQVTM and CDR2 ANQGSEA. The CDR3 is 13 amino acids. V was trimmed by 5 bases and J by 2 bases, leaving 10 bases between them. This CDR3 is CSVTTGGNQPQHF. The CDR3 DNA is TGCAGCGTTACGACGGGAGGCAATCAGCCCCAGCATTTT.

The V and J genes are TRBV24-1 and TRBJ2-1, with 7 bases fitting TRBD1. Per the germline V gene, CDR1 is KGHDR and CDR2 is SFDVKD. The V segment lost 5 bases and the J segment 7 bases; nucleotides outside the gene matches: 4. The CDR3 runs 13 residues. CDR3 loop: CATSVQGSNEQFF. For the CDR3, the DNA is TGTGCCACCAGTGTACAGGGGAGTAATGAGCAGTTCTTC.

Written as DNA, the CDR3 is TGTGCCAGCAGCTCCCCCCCGGGGAGGTGGGGCAATGAGCAGTTCTTC. Protein sequence: CASSSPPGRWGNEQFF. This chain uses TRBV7-2 with TRBJ2-1, with a weak D call TRBD2 (6 bases). Germline-derived CDR1 and CDR2 are SGHTA and FQGNSA. CDR3 length: 16 residues. With 4 bases removed from V and 6 bases from J, the gap between germline ends came to 19 bases. The variable domain in full, with the rest retrieved from reference TRBV7-2 and TRBJ2-1, is GAGVSQSPSNKVTEKGKDVELRCDPISGHTALYWYRQSLGQGLEFLIYFQGNSAPDKSGLPSDRFSAERTGGSVSTLTIQRTQQEDSAVYLCASSSPPGRWGNEQFFGPGTRLTVL.

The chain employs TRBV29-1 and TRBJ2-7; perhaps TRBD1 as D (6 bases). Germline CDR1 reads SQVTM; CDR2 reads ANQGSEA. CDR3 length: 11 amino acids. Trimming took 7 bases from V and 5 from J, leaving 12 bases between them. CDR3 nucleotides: TGCAGCGCCCTAACAGGGAACGAGCAGTACTTC. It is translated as CSALTGNEQYF.

The CDR3 is CASSIDRRVGNEQFF. The CDR3 region has the DNA TGTGCCAGTAGTATAGATCGGAGGGTGGGAAATGAGCAGTTCTTC. The V call is TRBV19, the J call TRBJ2-1, with TRBD2 as a possible D gene (6 bases). The V end was cut by 0 bases, the J end by 7 bases, with 13 bases between. CDR1 LNHDA and CDR2 SQIVND come from the germline V gene (reference sequence). The CDR3 runs 15 residues.

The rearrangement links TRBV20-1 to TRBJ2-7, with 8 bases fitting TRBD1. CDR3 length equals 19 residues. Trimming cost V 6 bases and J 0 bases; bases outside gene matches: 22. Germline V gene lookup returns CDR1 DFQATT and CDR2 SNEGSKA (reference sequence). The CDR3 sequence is CSAGGQGKGRGLSSYEQYF. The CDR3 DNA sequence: TGCAGTGCCGGCGGACAGGGTAAAGGACGAGGACTATCCTCCTACGAGCAGTACTTC.

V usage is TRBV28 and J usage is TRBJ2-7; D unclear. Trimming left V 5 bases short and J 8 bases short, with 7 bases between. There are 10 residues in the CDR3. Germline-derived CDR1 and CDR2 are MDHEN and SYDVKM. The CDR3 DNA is TGTGCCAGCAGTAAGGCTCAGCAGTACTTC. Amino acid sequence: CASSKAQQYF.

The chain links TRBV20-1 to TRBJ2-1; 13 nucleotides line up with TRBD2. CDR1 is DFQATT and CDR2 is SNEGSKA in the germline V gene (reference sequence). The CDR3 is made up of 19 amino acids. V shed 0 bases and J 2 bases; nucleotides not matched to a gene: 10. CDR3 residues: CSARDLWTSGGLTYNEQFF. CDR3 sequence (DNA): TGCAGTGCTAGAGATTTGTGGACTAGCGGGGGCCTTACCTACAATGAGCAGTTCTTC.

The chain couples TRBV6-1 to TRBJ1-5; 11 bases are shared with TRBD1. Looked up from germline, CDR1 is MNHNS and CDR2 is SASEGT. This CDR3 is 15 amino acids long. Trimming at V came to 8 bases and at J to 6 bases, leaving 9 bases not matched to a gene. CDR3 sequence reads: CASRGGQGGGQPQHF. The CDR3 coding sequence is TGTGCCAGCCGAGGGGGACAGGGGGGTGGTCAGCCCCAGCATTTT.

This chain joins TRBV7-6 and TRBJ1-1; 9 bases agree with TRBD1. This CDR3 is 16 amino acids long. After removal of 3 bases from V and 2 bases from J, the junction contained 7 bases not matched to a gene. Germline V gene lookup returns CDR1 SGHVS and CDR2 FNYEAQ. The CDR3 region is CASSLTGTGINTEAFF. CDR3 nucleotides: TGTGCCAGCAGCTTGACCGGGACAGGGATAAACACTGAAGCTTTCTTT.

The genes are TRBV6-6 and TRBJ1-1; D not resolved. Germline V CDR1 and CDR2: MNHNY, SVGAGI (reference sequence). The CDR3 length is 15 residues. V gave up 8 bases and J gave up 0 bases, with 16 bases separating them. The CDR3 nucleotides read TGTGCCAGCCTTCACCTGGGGTACATGAACACTGAAGCTTTCTTT. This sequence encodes CASLHLGYMNTEAFF.

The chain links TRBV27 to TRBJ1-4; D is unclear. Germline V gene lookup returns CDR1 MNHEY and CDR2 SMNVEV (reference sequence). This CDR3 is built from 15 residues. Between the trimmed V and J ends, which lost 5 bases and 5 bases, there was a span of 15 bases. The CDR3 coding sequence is TGTGCCAGCAGTCATCGAAGACTGGGAAATGAAAAACTGTTTTTT. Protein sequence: CASSHRRLGNEKLFF. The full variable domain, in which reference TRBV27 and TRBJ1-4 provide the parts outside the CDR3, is EAQVTQNPRYLITVTGKKLTVTCSQNMNHEYMSWYRQDPGLGLRQIYYSMNVEVTDKGDVPEGYKVSRKEKRNFPLILESPSPNQTSLYFCASSHRRLGNEKLFFGSGTQLSVL.

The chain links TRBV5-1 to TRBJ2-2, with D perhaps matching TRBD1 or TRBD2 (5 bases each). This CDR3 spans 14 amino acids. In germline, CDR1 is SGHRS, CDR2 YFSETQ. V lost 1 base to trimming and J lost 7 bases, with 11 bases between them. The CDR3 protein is CASSLNGGFGELFF. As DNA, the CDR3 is TGCGCCAGCAGCTTGAATGGGGGTTTCGGGGAGCTGTTTTTT.

The CDR3 nucleotides are TGTGCCAGCAGCCAAAGGTCGGGGTACGGCTACACCTTC. Protein sequence: CASSQRSGYGYTF. The V gene is TRBV3-1, the J gene TRBJ1-2; D remains unclear. There are 13 residues in the CDR3. Trimming took off 2 bases at V and 8 bases at J, with 12 bases between the two ends. Germline V gene data show CDR1 as LGHDT and CDR2 as YNNKEL (reference sequence).

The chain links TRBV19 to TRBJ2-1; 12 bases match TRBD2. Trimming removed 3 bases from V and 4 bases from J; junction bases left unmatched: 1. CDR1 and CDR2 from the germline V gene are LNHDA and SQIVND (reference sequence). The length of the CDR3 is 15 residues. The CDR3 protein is CASSIGTSGYNEQFF. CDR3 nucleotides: TGTGCCAGTAGTATTGGGACTAGCGGGTACAATGAGCAGTTCTTC.

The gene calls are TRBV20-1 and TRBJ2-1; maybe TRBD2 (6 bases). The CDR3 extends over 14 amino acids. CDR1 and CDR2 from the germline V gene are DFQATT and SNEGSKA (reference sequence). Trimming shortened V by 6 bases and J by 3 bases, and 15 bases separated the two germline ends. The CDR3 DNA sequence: TGCAGTGCGCGGGACGCGAAGATCTACAATGAGCAGTTCTTC. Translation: CSARDAKIYNEQFF.

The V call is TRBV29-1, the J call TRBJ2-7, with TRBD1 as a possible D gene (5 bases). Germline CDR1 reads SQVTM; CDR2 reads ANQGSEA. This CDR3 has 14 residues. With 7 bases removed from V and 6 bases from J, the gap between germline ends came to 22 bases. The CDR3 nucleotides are TGCAGCGCCACTGTTGGGGCGCCTGAGTCCGAGCAGTACTTC. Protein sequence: CSATVGAPESEQYF.

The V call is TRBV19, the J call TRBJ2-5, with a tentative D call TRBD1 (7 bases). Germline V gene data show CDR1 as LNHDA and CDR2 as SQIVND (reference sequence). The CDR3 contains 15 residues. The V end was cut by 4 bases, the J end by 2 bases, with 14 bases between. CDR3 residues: CASSTTTGRQETQYF. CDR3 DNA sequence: TGTGCCAGTAGTACAACGACAGGGAGGCAAGAGACCCAGTACTTC.

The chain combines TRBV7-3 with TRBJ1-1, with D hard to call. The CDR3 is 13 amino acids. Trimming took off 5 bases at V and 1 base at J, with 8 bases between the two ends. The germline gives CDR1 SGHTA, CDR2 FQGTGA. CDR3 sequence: CASSHGSNTEAFF. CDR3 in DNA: TGTGCCAGCAGCCACGGGTCGAACACTGAAGCTTTCTTT.

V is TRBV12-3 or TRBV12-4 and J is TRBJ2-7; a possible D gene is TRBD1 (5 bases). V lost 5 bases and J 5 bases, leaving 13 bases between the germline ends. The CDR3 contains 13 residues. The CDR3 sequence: CASSPTQGNEQYF. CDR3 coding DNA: TGTGCCAGCAGTCCTACCCAGGGAAACGAGCAGTACTTC.

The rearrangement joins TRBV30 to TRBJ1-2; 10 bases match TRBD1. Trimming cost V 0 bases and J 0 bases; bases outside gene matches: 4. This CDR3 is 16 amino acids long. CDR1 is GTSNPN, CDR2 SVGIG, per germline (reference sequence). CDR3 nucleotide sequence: TGTGCCTGGAGTGTACATGGACAGGGGGCTAACTATGGCTACACCTTC. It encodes CAWSVHGQGANYGYTF.

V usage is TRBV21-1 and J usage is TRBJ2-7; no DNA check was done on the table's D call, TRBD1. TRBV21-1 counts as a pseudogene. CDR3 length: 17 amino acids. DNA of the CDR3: TGTGCCAGCTGCCGGGACAGGGGCCCGCCTTTTTCCTACGAGCAGTACTTC. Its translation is CASCRDRGPPFSYEQYF.

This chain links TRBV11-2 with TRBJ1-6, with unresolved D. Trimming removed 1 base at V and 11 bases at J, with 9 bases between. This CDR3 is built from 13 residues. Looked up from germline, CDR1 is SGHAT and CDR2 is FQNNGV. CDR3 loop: CASSLGGVTPLHF. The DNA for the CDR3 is TGTGCCAGCAGCTTAGGGGGTGTTACACCCCTCCACTTT.

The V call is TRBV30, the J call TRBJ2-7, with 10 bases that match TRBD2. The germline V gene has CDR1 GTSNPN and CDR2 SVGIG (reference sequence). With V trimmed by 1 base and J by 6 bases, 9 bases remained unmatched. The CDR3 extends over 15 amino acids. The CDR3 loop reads CAWSAIGTSAREQYF. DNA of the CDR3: TGTGCCTGGAGTGCCATCGGGACTAGCGCCCGCGAGCAGTACTTC.

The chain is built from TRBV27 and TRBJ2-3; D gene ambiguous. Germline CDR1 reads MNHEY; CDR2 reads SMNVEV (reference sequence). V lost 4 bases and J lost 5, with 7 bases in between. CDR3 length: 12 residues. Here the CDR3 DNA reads TGTGCCAGCAGTTATGAAGGAGATACGCAGTATTTT. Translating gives CASSYEGDTQYF.

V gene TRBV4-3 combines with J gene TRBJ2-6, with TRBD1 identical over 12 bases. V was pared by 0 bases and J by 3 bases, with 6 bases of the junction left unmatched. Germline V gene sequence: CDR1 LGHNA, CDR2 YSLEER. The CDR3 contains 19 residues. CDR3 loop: CASSQERGQGAGGANVLTF. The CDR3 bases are TGCGCCAGCAGCCAAGAAAGGGGACAGGGGGCTGGTGGGGCCAACGTCCTGACTTTC.

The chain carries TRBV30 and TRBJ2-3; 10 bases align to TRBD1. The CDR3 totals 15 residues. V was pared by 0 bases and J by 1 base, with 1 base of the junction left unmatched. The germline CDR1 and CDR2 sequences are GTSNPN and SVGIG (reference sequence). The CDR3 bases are TGTGCCTGGAGTGTTGGGACAGGGGGCACAGATACGCAGTATTTT. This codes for CAWSVGTGGTDTQYF.

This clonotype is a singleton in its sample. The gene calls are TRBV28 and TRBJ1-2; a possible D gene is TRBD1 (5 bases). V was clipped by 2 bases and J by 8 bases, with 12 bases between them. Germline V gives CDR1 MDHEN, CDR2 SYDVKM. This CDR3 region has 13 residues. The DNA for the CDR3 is TGTGCCAGCAGTTTAGCCAGGGTCGGGGGCTACACCTTC. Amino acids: CASSLARVGGYTF.